This paragraph covers one T cell receptor (beta chain) sequence. V was clipped by 3 bases and J by 4 bases; unmatched bases: 4. CDR1 is MDHEN, CDR2 SYDVKM, per germline. The length of the CDR3 is 14 residues. The data belong to a study of T cell repertoires in cytomegalovirus infection. On the study more broadly: Public TCR beta signatures marked donors with CMV infection and the matching HLA.

TCRdb fed the reads into MiXCR, producing one record per CDR3 protein. The sample has about 180,000 distinct CDR3 sequences, roughly a sixth seen once. Source material: CD8+ T cells from PBMCs. V usage is TRBV28 and J usage is TRBJ2-3, with 7 bases aligning to TRBD1. This clonotype was sampled from a human donor in good health (CMV status not recorded). Some clones in this sample may be carry-over from other donors' samples. The CDR3 spells CASSFEGAADTQYF. The CDR3 DNA reads as TGTGCCAGCAGTTTTGAGGGGGCCGCAGATACGCAGTATTTT. The full variable domain, in which reference TRBV28 and TRBJ2-3 provide the parts outside the CDR3, is DVKVTQSSRYLVKRTGEKVFLECVQDMDHENMFWYRQDPGLGLRLIYFSYDVKMKEKGDIPEGYSVSREKKERFSLILESASTNQTSMYLCASSFEGAADTQYFGPGTRLTVL.